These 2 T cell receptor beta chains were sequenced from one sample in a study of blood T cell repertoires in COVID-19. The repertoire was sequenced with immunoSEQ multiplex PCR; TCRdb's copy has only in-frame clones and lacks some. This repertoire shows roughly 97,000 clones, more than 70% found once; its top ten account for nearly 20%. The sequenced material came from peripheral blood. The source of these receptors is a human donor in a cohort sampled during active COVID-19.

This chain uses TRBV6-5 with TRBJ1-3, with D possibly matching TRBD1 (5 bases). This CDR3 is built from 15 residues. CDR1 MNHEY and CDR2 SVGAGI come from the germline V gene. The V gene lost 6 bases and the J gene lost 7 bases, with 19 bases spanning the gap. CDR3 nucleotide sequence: TGTGCCAGCAGCCCAGCCCGGGGGTTCGGGAACACCATATATTTT. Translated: CASSPARGFGNTIYF.

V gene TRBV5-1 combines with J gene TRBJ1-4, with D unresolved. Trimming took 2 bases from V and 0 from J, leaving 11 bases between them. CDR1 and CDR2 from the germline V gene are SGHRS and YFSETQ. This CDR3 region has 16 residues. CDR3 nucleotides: TGCGCCAGCAGCTTATCCACAGTTGCAACTAATGAAAAACTGTTTTTT. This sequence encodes CASSLSTVATNEKLFF.